Each of the 8 T cell receptor beta chains below was sequenced from the same sample in a study of monozygotic twins with inflammatory bowel disease. TCRdb re-called the 5' RACE reads and gives one entry per CDR3 protein, without DNA. The table lists around 210,000 distinct CDR3 sequences, with 7.5% to 9.5% in the top ten. What was sequenced was blood. These receptor sequences come from a human donor with ulcerative colitis or Crohn's disease, or a healthy co-twin of an affected twin (not recorded which).

The J gene is TRBJ2-1, the V gene TRBV18; TCRdb lists TRBD2, though no DNA is available to test this call. Per the germline V gene, CDR1 is KGHSH and CDR2 is LQKENI. CDR3 size: 14 residues. The CDR3: CASSQGDIHNEQFF.

This chain connects TRBV7-9 to TRBJ1-1; the TCRdb call, TRBD1, lacks DNA for checking. This CDR3 spans 14 amino acids. CDR1 is SEHNR, CDR2 FQNEAQ, per germline (reference sequence). The CDR3 region is CASSPTGAGTEAFF.

The chain joins TRBV20-1 to TRBJ1-1; checking the TCRdb D call of TRBD1 is not possible without DNA. Germline lookup yields CDR1 DFQATT and CDR2 SNEGSKA (reference sequence). The CDR3 has 14 amino acids. Here the CDR3 reads CSASRGEYDTEAFF.

V and J are TRBV15 and TRBJ1-2; TCRdb outputs TRBD1, but without DNA this stays unchecked. Germline CDR1 is LNHNV and CDR2 is YYDKDF (reference sequence). This CDR3 is built from 13 residues. The CDR3 loop reads CATSGTGNYGYTF. The complete variable domain, with remaining parts taken from reference TRBV15 and TRBJ1-2, reads DAMVIQNPRYQVTQFGKPVTLSCSQTLNHNVMYWYQQKSSQAPKLLFHYYDKDFNNEADTPDNFQSRRPNTSFCFLDIRSPGLGDTAMYLCATSGTGNYGYTFGSGTRLTVV.

The genes are TRBV4-1 and TRBJ2-2; as DNA is missing, the TRBD1 call by TCRdb cannot be tested. Germline V gives CDR1 MGHRA, CDR2 YSYEKL. The CDR3 extends over 15 amino acids. The CDR3 region is CASSPGPGADGELFF.

The V call is TRBV2, the J call TRBJ2-2; the TRBD2 assignment by TCRdb is unverifiable without DNA. Germline-derived CDR1 and CDR2 are SNHLY and FYNNEI. This CDR3 is 19 amino acids long. The CDR3 loop is CASSGSGGARTRNTGELFF.

The genes are TRBV18 and TRBJ2-7; TCRdb names TRBD1, which stays unverified in the absence of DNA. CDR1 is KGHSH, CDR2 LQKENI, per germline. CDR3 length: 14 residues. The CDR3 protein is CASSPSLELYEQYF.

This chain joins TRBV20-1 and TRBJ2-2; TCRdb returns TRBD1, unconfirmable since there is no DNA. CDR1 and CDR2 from the germline V gene are DFQATT and SNEGSKA (reference sequence). This CDR3 contains 14 residues. CDR3 protein: CSARDRGRTGELFF.